The 5 T cell receptor beta chains below were found in one sample sequenced in a study of beta chain features in type 1 diabetes. Every isolated RNA sample was fully reverse transcribed, so sequencing captured expressed TCRB transcripts. The repertoire was sequenced with immunoSEQ multiplex PCR; TCRdb's copy has only in-frame clones and lacks some. The table has some 900,000 clones, 15% to 20% seen once. The specimen was naive CD4+ T cells from blood. These TCRs come from a young woman in good health.

The chain uses TRBV7-2 and TRBJ2-4; no firm D call. Germline-derived CDR1 and CDR2 are SGHTA and FQGNSA. Trimming cost V 5 bases and J 11 bases, with 13 bases left between them. This CDR3 has 12 residues. The CDR3 DNA is TGTGCCAGCAGCCTTGAAACTACGGTTCAGTACTTC. Encoded protein: CASSLETTVQYF.

This clone has a handful of counts. V usage is TRBV4-3 and J usage is TRBJ2-1; D is unresolved. This CDR3 contains 16 residues. Deletions cut 0 bases from V and 14 bases from J, with 23 bases between. Germline V gene lookup returns CDR1 LGHNA and CDR2 YSLEER. CDR3 sequence reads: CASSQEGASLDRVEFF. The CDR3 coding sequence is TGCGCCAGCAGCCAAGAGGGCGCCAGCTTAGATAGGGTAGAGTTCTTC.

This clone was detected a few times. The V and J genes are TRBV5-4 and TRBJ1-1; maybe TRBD1 (5 bases). CDR3 size: 14 residues. Trimming removed 3 bases from V and 1 base from J, with 10 bases in between. Germline CDR1 SGHNT, CDR2 YYREEE (reference sequence). CDR3 sequence (DNA): TGTGCCAGCAGCTACAATCAGGGGAACACTGAAGCTTTCTTT. Amino acid sequence: CASSYNQGNTEAFF.

This clone was seen more than once but under ten times. As DNA, the CDR3 is TGTGCCAGTAGTATCGGGGGTAATCTAAGGGTGAACACTGAAGCTTTCTTT. Protein: CASSIGGNLRVNTEAFF. V and J are TRBV19 and TRBJ1-1; possible D gene TRBD1, 5 bases. The CDR3 contains 17 residues. Germline CDR1 LNHDA, CDR2 SQIVND (reference sequence). The germline V and J ends were trimmed by 3 bases and 0 bases, with 17 bases remaining between them. The full variable domain, completed using reference TRBV19 and TRBJ1-1, is DGGITQSPKYLFRKEGQNVTLSCEQNLNHDAMYWYRQDPGQGLRLIYYSQIVNDFQKGDIAEGYSVSREKKESFPLTVTSAQKNPTAFYLCASSIGGNLRVNTEAFFGQGTRLTVV.

This rearrangement joins TRBV10-3 to TRBJ2-7; D perhaps matches TRBD1 (7 bases). Germline values: CDR1 ENHRY, CDR2 SYGVKD. The CDR3 spans 14 residues. CDR3 residues: CVLTPGGQPYEQYF. The CDR3 DNA sequence: TGTGTTCTTACCCCCGGGGGACAGCCTTACGAGCAGTACTTC.